This T cell receptor beta chain appears in the sequencing data of a study of HIV-infected children after antiretroviral therapy interruption. Study information: Samples from the continuous-treatment group were taken at weeks 0, 48 and 150.

The TCR library was built from RNA with a 3' RACE protocol and unique molecular identifiers. MiXCR, applied by TCRdb to the 3' RACE reads, yields one record per CDR3 protein. Counted here are fewer than 100,000 distinct CDR3 sequences, 6.9% occurring once; the ten biggest clones make up around 1.1%. For this clonotype: The antigen is unknown.

As to treatment: PENTA 11 planned treatment interruption arm or continuous ART arm. This CDR3 has 14 residues. Regarding the study as a whole: Minor non-naive CD45RA+ populations, like EMRA or stem memory, might contaminate naive sorts.

The J gene is TRBJ2-5, the V gene TRBV12-1; the table names TRBD1, a call not compared with the DNA. TRBV12-1 is recorded as a pseudogene. Sequencing was performed on CD45RA+ CD4+ T cells from PBMCs, pooled from several time points, taken from a donor given antiretroviral therapy, either interrupted or continuous. The subset here: naive CD4+ CD45RA+ CD45RO- T cells. This clonotype originated in a pool of human donors with HIV. The CDR3 bases are TGTGCCAGCAGCATTGACAGGGGACAAGAGACCCAGTACTTC. Its protein is CASSIDRGQETQYF.